The 4 T cell receptor beta chains presented below share a single source sample, sequenced in a study of early stage breast cancer tumors. Sequenced by immunoSEQ multiplex PCR; TCRdb stores in-frame clones only, minus some. The data show 25,000 to 35,000 clones, about three fifths seen once. The sample taken for sequencing was breast tumor tissue. The receptors were gathered from a person in their fifties with breast cancer.

Regarding this clone: The sample contains more than one DNA sequence encoding this CDR3. The J gene is TRBJ1-5, the V gene TRBV6-5; D is unclear. CDR3 length: 13 amino acids. Trimming took 2 bases from V and 4 from J, leaving 6 bases between them. Germline V gene lookup returns CDR1 MNHEY and CDR2 SVGAGI. The chain's CDR3 is CASSYDGNQPQHF. For the CDR3, the DNA is TGTGCCAGCAGTTACGATGGGAATCAGCCCCAGCATTTT.

CDR3 region: CASSLRSGRTDTQYF. CDR3 sequence (DNA): TGTGCCAGCAGCTTAAGGTCCGGGCGCACAGATACGCAGTATTTT. The gene calls are TRBV7-2 and TRBJ2-3, with D unresolved. V was pared by 2 bases and J by 1 base, with 10 bases between. Germline V gene sequence: CDR1 SGHTA, CDR2 FQGNSA. The CDR3 extends over 15 amino acids.

The rearrangement links TRBV27 to TRBJ2-7; 11 nucleotides line up with TRBD1. J lost 6 bases, V lost 7 bases, and 8 bases had no gene match. Germline CDR1 is MNHEY and CDR2 is SMNVEV (reference sequence). The CDR3 consists of 14 residues. CDR3 bases: TGTGCCAGCATCCCGGACAGGGGGCGACGCGAGCAGTACTTC. Translation: CASIPDRGRREQYF.

The chain has TRBV7-8 and TRBJ1-1; D is unclear. From germline, CDR1 is SGHVS and CDR2 FQNEAQ. The CDR3 has 14 residues. V shed 3 bases and J shed 4 bases, with 12 bases lying between them. The CDR3: CASSLQGGGTEAFF. CDR3 coding DNA: TGTGCCAGCAGCTTGCAAGGCGGTGGCACTGAAGCTTTCTTT.